Listed below are T cell receptor beta chains from one sample, sequenced in a study of cytomegalovirus exposure and HLA in healthy donors. Using immunoSEQ multiplex PCR, the repertoire was profiled, and TCRdb retains in-frame clones only, with some absent. Listed are tens of thousands of clones; approximately 3.8% falls within the top ten. The sample was PBMCs. The receptors stem from a female donor in good health and CMV-seropositive. CDR3s include the opening cysteine and the closing phenylalanine or tryptophan. A D gene is named only where the DNA matches it firmly.

j_call d_call cdr3_length v_call cdr3_aa cdr3_nt
TRBJ2-3 - 15 TRBV18 CASSPPGLSTDTQYF TGTGCCAGCTCACCACCTGGACTAAGCACAGATACGCAGTATTTT
TRBJ1-1 - 15 TRBV18 CASSPRGGARTEAFF TGTGCCAGCTCACCACGGGGAGGGGCACGGACTGAAGCTTTCTTT
TRBJ2-7 TRBD1 14 TRBV6-6 CASTHGTVAYEQYF TGTGCCAGCACCCACGGGACAGTCGCCTACGAGCAGTACTTC
TRBJ2-2 - 14 TRBV29-1 CSAPQETEAGELFF TGCAGCGCCCCCCAGGAAACGGAGGCCGGGGAGCTGTTTTTT
TRBJ2-7 - 15 TRBV18 CASSPSLDSAYEQYF TGTGCCAGCTCACCTAGTTTAGACAGCGCCTACGAGCAGTACTTC
TRBJ1-4 TRBD1 14 TRBV18 CASSQRQGNEKLFF TGTGCCAGCTCACAGCGACAGGGTAATGAAAAACTGTTTTTT
TRBJ2-3 - 16 TRBV5-1 CASSPRELRTLDTQYF TGCGCCAGCAGCCCTCGGGAACTCCGCACATTAGATACGCAGTATTTT
TRBJ2-7 TRBD2 15 TRBV5-1 CASSVSGGNAYEQYF TGCGCCAGCAGCGTTAGCGGGGGGAACGCCTACGAGCAGTACTTC
TRBJ1-5 - 13 TRBV5-1 CASSLYINQPQHF TGCGCCAGCAGCTTGTACATCAATCAGCCCCAGCATTTT
TRBJ1-5 - 15 TRBV6-1 CASRRIQGSNQPQHF TGTGCCAGCCGAAGGATACAGGGTAGCAATCAGCCCCAGCATTTT
TRBJ2-7 - 12 TRBV7-9 CASSLEDYEQYF TGTGCCAGCAGCTTAGAGGACTACGAGCAGTACTTC
TRBJ2-3 TRBD2 17 TRBV5-1 CASSLEGTSGYTDTQYF TGCGCCAGCAGCTTGGAGGGCACTAGCGGTTACACAGATACGCAGTATTTT
TRBJ2-5 - 14 TRBV6-5 CASSYDMGKETQYF TGTGCCAGCAGTTACGACATGGGTAAAGAGACCCAGTACTTC
TRBJ2-1 TRBD2 18 TRBV13 CASSLESWAGGKYNEQFF TGTGCCAGCAGCTTAGAGTCTTGGGCGGGAGGGAAATACAATGAGCAGTTCTTC
TRBJ1-2 TRBD1 14 TRBV29-1 CSVGGQGDNYGYTF TGCAGCGTTGGGGGACAGGGGGATAACTATGGCTACACCTTC
TRBJ1-3 TRBD1 17 TRBV5-8 CASSLGTVLTSGNTIYF TGTGCCAGCAGCTTAGGGACAGTCCTGACCTCTGGAAACACCATATATTTT
TRBJ2-7 - 14 TRBV29-1 CSVEEIRAAGEQYF TGCAGCGTTGAAGAAATTAGGGCCGCGGGGGAGCAGTACTTC
TRBJ1-3 TRBD1 15 TRBV7-3 CASSLSGGFGNTIYF TGTGCCAGCAGCTTATCAGGGGGCTTTGGAAACACCATATATTTT
TRBJ2-7 TRBD1 15 TRBV6-1 CASSDFGTGAYEQYF TGTGCCAGCAGTGATTTCGGGACAGGGGCCTACGAGCAGTACTTC
TRBJ2-5 TRBD1 15 TRBV28 CASRHGTAHGETQYF TGTGCCAGCAGGCACGGGACAGCCCATGGAGAGACCCAGTACTTC
TRBJ2-6 TRBD1 17 TRBV25-1 CASSDTTGGTGANVLTF TGTGCCAGCAGTGACACCACAGGGGGAACTGGGGCCAACGTCCTGACTTTC
TRBJ2-7 TRBD2 14 TRBV28 CAAMGLAGAYEQYF TGTGCCGCGATGGGACTAGCGGGAGCTTACGAGCAGTACTTC
TRBJ1-2 - 15 TRBV6-1 CASSEARQGPYGYTF TGTGCCAGCAGTGAAGCTCGGCAGGGCCCCTATGGCTACACCTTC
TRBJ2-7 - 13 TRBV18 CASSPGVPGEQYF TGTGCCAGCTCACCAGGAGTACCTGGGGAGCAGTACTTC
TRBJ1-4 TRBD1 15 TRBV7-9 CASSPGDRINEKLFF TGTGCCAGCAGCCCTGGGGACAGGATTAATGAAAAACTGTTTTTT
TRBJ2-5 - 16 TRBV19 CASSPGDRGVKETQYF TGTGCCAGTAGTCCAGGTGACCGCGGGGTAAAAGAGACCCAGTACTTC
TRBJ1-5 - 15 TRBV4-1 CASSRDFGGNQPQHF TGCGCCAGCAGCCGAGACTTTGGCGGGAATCAGCCCCAGCATTTT
TRBJ2-7 - 12 TRBV10-2 CASGGRSYEQYF TGCGCCAGCGGTGGCAGATCCTACGAGCAGTACTTC
TRBJ1-4 TRBD1 15 TRBV6-6 CASSPQSGGGEKLFF TGTGCCAGCAGTCCCCAATCAGGGGGAGGCGAAAAACTGTTTTTT
TRBJ2-1 TRBD1 16 TRBV4-1 CASSLKGQGGDNEQFF TGCGCCAGCAGCCTAAAGGGACAGGGGGGAGACAATGAGCAGTTCTTC
TRBJ1-1 - 17 TRBV11-2 CASSLDRKAGVSTEAFF TGTGCCAGCAGCTTAGACCGTAAAGCAGGGGTGAGCACTGAAGCTTTCTTT
TRBJ2-7 TRBD2 13 TRBV4-1 CASSRGLAYEQYF TGCGCCAGCAGCCGCGGACTAGCTTACGAGCAGTACTTC
TRBJ2-5 - 17 TRBV18 CASSPFDSSWNQETQYF TGTGCCAGCTCACCCTTCGACAGCTCCTGGAACCAAGAGACCCAGTACTTC
TRBJ2-1 - 15 TRBV29-1 CSAKDPVRGRNEQFF TGCAGCGCCAAAGATCCCGTGCGGGGACGGAATGAGCAGTTCTTC
TRBJ2-5 - 14 TRBV7-8 CASRSEYGGETQYF TGTGCCAGCAGATCCGAGTATGGAGGGGAGACCCAGTACTTC
TRBJ2-3 TRBD2 17 TRBV4-3 CASSQVWGGRSTDTQYF TGCGCCAGCAGCCAAGTCTGGGGCGGGAGAAGCACAGATACGCAGTATTTT